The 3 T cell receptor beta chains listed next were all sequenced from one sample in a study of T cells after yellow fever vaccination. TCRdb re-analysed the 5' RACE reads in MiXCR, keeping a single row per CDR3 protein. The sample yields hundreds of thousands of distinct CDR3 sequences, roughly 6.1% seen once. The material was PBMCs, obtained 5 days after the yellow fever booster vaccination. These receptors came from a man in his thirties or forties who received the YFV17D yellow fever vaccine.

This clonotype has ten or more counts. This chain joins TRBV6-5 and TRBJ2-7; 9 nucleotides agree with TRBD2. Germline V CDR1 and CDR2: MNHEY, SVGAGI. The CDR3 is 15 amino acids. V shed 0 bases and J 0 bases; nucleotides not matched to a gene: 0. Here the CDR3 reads CASSYSGLASYEQYF. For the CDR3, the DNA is TGTGCCAGCAGTTACTCGGGACTAGCCTCCTACGAGCAGTACTTC.

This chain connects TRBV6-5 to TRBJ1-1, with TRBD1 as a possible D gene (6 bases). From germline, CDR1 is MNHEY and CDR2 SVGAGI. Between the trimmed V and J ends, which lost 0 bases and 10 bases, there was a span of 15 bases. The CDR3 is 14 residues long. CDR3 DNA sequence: TGTGCCAGCAGTTACTCGGCACAGGGAAGTGGAGCTTTCTTT. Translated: CASSYSAQGSGAFF.

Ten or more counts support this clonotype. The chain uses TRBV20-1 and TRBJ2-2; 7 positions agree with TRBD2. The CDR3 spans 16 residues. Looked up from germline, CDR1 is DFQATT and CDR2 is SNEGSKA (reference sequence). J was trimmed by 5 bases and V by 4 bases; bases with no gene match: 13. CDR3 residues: CSAISPGGGRTGELFF. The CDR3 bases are TGCAGTGCTATATCCCCCGGCGGCGGGAGAACCGGGGAGCTGTTTTTT.